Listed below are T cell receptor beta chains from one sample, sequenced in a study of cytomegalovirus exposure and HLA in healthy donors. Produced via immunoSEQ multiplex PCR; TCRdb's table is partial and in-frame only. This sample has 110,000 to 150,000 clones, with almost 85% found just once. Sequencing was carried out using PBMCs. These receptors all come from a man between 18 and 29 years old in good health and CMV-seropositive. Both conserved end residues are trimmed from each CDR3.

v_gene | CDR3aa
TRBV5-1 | ASSGSGQYLNEQY
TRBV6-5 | ASKMDNRGGYT
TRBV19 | ASSIDATEPSTDTQY
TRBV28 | ASSREYEQY
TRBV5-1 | ASSLRQGYEQY
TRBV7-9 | ASSLEGTGNEQY
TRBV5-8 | ASSFSPVSFGT
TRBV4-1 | ASSQAPSGRGYEQY
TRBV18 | ASSAAPPVIGNTIY
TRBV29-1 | SVVWERSYEQY
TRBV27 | ASSFRGTEAF
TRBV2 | AVRPGSLNEQF
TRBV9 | ASSPGGRSYEQY
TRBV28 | ASSLAGAPYEQY
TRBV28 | ASSLAGVVNEQF
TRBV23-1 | ASSPTGGSSYEQY
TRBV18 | ASSLDRGDYEQY
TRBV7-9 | ASSLVGSGQNYEQY
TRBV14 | ASSQQGAYEQY
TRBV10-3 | AISGLLYEQY
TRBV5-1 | ASSLGGFTLDEQF
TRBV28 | ASSSAGGNQPQH
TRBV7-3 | ASSLTVRDSYNEQF
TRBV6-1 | ASLYRGNNSPLH
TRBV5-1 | ASSFGGGLKEQY
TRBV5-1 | ASSLVQGAKTQY
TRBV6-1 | ASSELETSGKGGPLPGANVLT
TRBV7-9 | ASSPIIGEDNLYEQY
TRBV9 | ASSATGGARGNTEAF
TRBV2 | ASSQRGSGANVLT
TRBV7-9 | ASSFTSQETQY
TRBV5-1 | ASRLSVTDGGQGTLYEQY
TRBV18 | ASSPTSGRAHEQY
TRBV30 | AWRVGTGNQPQH
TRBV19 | ASTSGTVNQPQH
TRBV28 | ASSAYRAGNTEAF
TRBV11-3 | ASSLDTGLGTDTQY
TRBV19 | ASSMRYTGELF
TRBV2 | ASSWGAGVKTQY
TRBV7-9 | ASSLDAGGVSYT
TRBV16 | ASSLGGEAF
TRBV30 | AWIRKNTEAF
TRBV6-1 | ASSELRLAGDNEQF
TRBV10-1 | ASSELGQTYEQY
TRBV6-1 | ASSELAGGVNEQF
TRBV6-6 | ASSYGQGGYNEQF
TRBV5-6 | ASSLFRDRPF
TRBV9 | ASRTGTRHNEQF
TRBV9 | ASSAGLAGTDTQY
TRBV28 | ASSSLVNHGYT
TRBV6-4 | ASRPRATDTEAF
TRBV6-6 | ASSYGDRAWQPQH
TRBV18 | ASQPKQGARGTEAF
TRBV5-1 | ASSLKGTSSGNTIY
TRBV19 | ASSAGLTLSNQPQH
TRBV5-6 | ASSARQGARYQETQY
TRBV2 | ASSPGTAGSPLH
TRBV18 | ASSPTRTGLSDNQPQH
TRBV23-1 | ASSQNRVSEQF